In this sample, the clone carrying this TCR beta chain turned up many times. Time point noted: after trial treatment. Treatment of the sample: LDRT plus nivolumab, ipilimumab, low-dose cyclophosphamide and aspirin (RACIN trial). Each eligible patient had an advanced solid tumor, and these tumors lacked tumor-infiltrating lymphocytes. Alpha- and beta-chain coverage of first-strand cDNA came from TRAV- and TRBV-specific primers. TCR amplification used 20 PCR cycles, a constant-region primer and a V-primer adapter. mRNA that had been isolated underwent amplification through in vitro transcription. TCRdb itself ran the reads through MiXCR, one entry per CDR3 protein. The profile shows about 100,000 distinct CDR3 sequences, more than 20% of them singletons. CDR3 length: 15 amino acids. V was pared by 0 bases and J by 4 bases, with 3 bases of the junction left unmatched. In germline, CDR1 is SGHRS, CDR2 YFSETQ.

The record originates from a study of low-dose radiotherapy and immunotherapy resistance in tumors. Turning to the study itself: Those assigned to Cohort 2 were treated with 1 Gy per fraction every two weeks (13 Gy in total over 26 weeks). Treatment consisted of nivolumab 240 mg every two weeks and ipilimumab 1 mg/kg every six weeks, given intravenously to patients.

The V and J genes are TRBV5-1 and TRBJ1-5; 8 bases agree with TRBD1. This specimen consisted of PBMCs, obtained after low-dose radiotherapy plus immunotherapy. This TCR derives from a male donor with prostate cancer. As DNA, the CDR3 is TGCGCCAGCAGCTTGGCAGGGGGCGAGAATCAGCCCCAGCATTTT. Its protein is CASSLAGGENQPQHF.